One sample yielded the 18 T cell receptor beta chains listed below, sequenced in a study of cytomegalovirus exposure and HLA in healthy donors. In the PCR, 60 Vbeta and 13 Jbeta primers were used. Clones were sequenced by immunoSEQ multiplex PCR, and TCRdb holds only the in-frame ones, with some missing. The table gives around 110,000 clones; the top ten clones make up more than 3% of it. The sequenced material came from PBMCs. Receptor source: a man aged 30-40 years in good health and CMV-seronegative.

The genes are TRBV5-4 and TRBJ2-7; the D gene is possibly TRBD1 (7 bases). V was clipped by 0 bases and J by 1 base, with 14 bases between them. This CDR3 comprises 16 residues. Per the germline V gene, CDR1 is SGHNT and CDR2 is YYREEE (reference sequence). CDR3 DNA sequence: TGTGCCAGCAGCTTGGGAGCCCCAGGGGGGTCCTACGAGCAGTACTTC. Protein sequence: CASSLGAPGGSYEQYF.

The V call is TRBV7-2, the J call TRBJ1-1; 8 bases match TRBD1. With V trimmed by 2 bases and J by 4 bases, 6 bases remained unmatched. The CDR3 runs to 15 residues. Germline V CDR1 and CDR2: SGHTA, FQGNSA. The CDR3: CASSLRGGTGTEAFF. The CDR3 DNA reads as TGTGCCAGCAGCTTAAGGGGGGGGACAGGCACTGAAGCTTTCTTT. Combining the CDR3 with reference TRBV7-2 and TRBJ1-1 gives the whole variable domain GAGVSQSPSNKVTEKGKDVELRCDPISGHTALYWYRQSLGQGLEFLIYFQGNSAPDKSGLPSDRFSAERTGGSVSTLTIQRTQQEDSAVYLCASSLRGGTGTEAFFGQGTRLTVV.

CDR3 residues: CATTGGKGEGYGYTF. Written as DNA, the CDR3 is TGTGCCACCACAGGGGGTAAGGGGGAGGGCTATGGCTACACCTTC. The chain combines TRBV28 with TRBJ1-2; TRBD1 matches at 8 bases. CDR3 size: 15 residues. In germline, CDR1 is MDHEN, CDR2 SYDVKM. J lost 4 bases, V lost 10 bases, and 14 bases had no gene match.

CDR3 sequence: CASSPSGLAGSIEQFF. The CDR3 nucleotides read TGCGCCAGCAGCCCCAGCGGCCTAGCGGGGTCGATCGAGCAGTTCTTC. The rearrangement links TRBV5-1 to TRBJ2-1; 9 bases map to TRBD2. V lost 4 bases to trimming and J lost 10 bases; unmatched junction nucleotides: 15. The germline CDR1 and CDR2 sequences are SGHRS and YFSETQ. This CDR3 has 16 amino acids.

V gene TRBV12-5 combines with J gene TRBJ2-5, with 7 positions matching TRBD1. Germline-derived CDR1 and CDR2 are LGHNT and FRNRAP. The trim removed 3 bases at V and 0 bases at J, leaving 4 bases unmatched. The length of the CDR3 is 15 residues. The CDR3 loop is CASGFLQGYQETQYF. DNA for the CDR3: TGTGCTAGTGGTTTTCTACAGGGGTACCAAGAGACCCAGTACTTC.

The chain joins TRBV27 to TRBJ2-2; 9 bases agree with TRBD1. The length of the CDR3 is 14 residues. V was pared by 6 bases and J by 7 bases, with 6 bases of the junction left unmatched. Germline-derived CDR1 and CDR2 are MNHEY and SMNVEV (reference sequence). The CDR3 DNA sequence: TGTGCCAGCAGCATACAGGGGGCGGGCGGGGAGCTGTTTTTT. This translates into CASSIQGAGGELFF.

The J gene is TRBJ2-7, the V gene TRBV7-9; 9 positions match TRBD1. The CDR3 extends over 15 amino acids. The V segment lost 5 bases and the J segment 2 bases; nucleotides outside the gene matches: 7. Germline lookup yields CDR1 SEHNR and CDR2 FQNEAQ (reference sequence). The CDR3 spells CASSPGTGYTYEQYF. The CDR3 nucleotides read TGTGCCAGCAGCCCCGGGACAGGGTACACCTACGAGCAGTACTTC.

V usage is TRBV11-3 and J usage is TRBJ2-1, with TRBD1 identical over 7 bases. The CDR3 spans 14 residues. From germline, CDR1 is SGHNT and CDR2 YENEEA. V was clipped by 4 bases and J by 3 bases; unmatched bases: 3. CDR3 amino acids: CASSSGTVYNEQFF. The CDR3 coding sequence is TGTGCCAGCAGCTCCGGGACAGTCTACAATGAGCAGTTCTTC.

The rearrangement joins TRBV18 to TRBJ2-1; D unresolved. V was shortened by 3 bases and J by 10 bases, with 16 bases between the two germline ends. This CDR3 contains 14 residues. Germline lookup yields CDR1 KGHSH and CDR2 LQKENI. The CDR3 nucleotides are TGTGCCAGCTCACCGGTGTTCGCGTCCGGGGAGCAGTTCTTC. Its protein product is CASSPVFASGEQFF.

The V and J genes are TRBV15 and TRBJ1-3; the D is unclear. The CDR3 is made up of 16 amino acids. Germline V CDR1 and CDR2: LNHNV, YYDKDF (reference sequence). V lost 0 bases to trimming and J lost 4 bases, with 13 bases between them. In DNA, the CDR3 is TGTGCCACCAGCAGAGATTCCGGGGTGGCGGGAAACACCATATATTTT. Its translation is CATSRDSGVAGNTIYF.

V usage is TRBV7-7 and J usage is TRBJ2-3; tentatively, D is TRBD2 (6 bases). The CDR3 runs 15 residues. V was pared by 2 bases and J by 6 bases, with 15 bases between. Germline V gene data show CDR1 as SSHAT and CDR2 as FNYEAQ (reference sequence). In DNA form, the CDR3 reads TGTGCCAGCAGCTTACGCGGTTTTCGGGAGGATACGCAGTATTTT. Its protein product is CASSLRGFREDTQYF.

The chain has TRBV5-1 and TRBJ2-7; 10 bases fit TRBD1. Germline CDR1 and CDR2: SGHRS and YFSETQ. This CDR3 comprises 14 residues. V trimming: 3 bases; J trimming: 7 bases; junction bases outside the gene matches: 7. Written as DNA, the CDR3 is TGCGCCAGCAGCTCCGGACAGGGGGTAGTTGAGCAGTACTTC. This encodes CASSSGQGVVEQYF.

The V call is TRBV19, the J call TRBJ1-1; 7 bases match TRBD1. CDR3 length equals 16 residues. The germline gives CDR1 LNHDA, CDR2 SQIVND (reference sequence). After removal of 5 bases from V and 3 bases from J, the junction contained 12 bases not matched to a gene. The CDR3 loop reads CASSLRTGGLDTEAFF. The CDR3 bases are TGTGCCAGTAGTCTAAGGACAGGCGGGTTGGACACTGAAGCTTTCTTT.

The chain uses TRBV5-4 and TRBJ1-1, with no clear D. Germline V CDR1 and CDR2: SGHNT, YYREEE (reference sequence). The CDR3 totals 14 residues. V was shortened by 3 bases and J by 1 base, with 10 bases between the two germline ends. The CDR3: CASSYLGGNTEAFF. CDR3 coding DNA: TGTGCCAGCAGCTATTTAGGAGGGAACACTGAAGCTTTCTTT.

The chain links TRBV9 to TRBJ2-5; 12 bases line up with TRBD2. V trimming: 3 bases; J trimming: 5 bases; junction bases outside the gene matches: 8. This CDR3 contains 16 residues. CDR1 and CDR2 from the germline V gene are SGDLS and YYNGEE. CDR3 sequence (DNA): TGTGCCAGCAGCGGACCTAGCGGGGGGGTCTATGAGACCCAGTACTTC. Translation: CASSGPSGGVYETQYF.

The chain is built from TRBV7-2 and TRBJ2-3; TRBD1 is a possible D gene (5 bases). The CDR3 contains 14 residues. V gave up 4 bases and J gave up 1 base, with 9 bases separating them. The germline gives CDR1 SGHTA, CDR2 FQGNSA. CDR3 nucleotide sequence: TGTGCCAGCAGCTCAGTAGGGGGCACAGATACGCAGTATTTT. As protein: CASSSVGGTDTQYF.

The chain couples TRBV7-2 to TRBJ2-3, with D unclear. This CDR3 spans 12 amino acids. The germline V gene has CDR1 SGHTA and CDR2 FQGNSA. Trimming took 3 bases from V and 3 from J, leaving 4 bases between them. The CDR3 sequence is CASSFSTDTQYF. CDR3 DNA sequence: TGTGCCAGCAGCTTTAGTACAGATACGCAGTATTTT.

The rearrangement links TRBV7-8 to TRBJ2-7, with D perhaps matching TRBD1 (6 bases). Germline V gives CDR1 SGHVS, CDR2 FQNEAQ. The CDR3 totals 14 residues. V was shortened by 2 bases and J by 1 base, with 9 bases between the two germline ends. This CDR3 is CASSLQQGSYEQYF. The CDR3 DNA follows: TGTGCCAGCAGCTTACAACAGGGTTCCTACGAGCAGTACTTC.